What follows are 8 T cell receptor beta chains derived from one specimen sequenced in a study of blood T cell repertoires in COVID-19. Produced via immunoSEQ multiplex PCR; TCRdb's table is partial and in-frame only. The sample holds roughly 220,000 clones, around 83% seen once. Sequenced material: peripheral blood. The receptors here all came from a man in his fifties or sixties who had recovered from COVID-19.

The rearrangement links TRBV27 to TRBJ2-5, with D uncertain. Germline V gene data show CDR1 as MNHEY and CDR2 as SMNVEV (reference sequence). The CDR3 runs to 11 residues. The ends were cut back, 6 bases at V and 4 bases at J, with 6 bases in the middle. This CDR3 reads CASRPGETQYF. CDR3 sequence (DNA): TGTGCCAGCAGGCCCGGAGAGACCCAGTACTTC.

V gene TRBV9 combines with J gene TRBJ2-3, with a tentative D call TRBD1 (5 bases). The length of the CDR3 is 15 residues. CDR1 and CDR2 from the germline V gene are SGDLS and YYNGEE. Trimming shortened V by 0 bases and J by 3 bases, and 11 bases separated the two germline ends. The CDR3 DNA is TGTGCCAGCAGCGTAGACAGGCAACGAACAGATACGCAGTATTTT. Protein: CASSVDRQRTDTQYF.

This rearrangement joins TRBV5-1 to TRBJ2-2; 8 bases fit TRBD2. CDR3 length: 15 amino acids. Germline CDR1 and CDR2: SGHRS and YFSETQ. V lost 4 bases to trimming and J lost 1 base; unmatched junction nucleotides: 3. The CDR3 loop reads CASSLRGENTGELFF. CDR3 bases: TGCGCCAGCAGCCTGCGGGGGGAGAACACCGGGGAGCTGTTTTTT.

This chain uses TRBV6-2 or TRBV6-3 with TRBJ1-1; the D gene is possibly TRBD1 (5 bases). The CDR3 loop spans 17 amino acids. Trimming removed 0 bases from V and 3 bases from J, with 17 bases in between. Germline V CDR1 and CDR2: MNHEY, SVGEGT. CDR3 nucleotide sequence: TGTGCCAGCAGTTACTCGATACAGGATTGGACGGACACTGAAGCTTTCTTT. Protein: CASSYSIQDWTDTEAFF.

The chain employs TRBV30 and TRBJ2-7; 10 bases are shared with TRBD2. V shed 0 bases, J shed 2 bases, and the junction held 4 bases outside the gene matches. Germline CDR1 GTSNPN, CDR2 SVGIG (reference sequence). The CDR3 is 15 amino acids. Here the CDR3 DNA reads TGTGCCTGGAGTGTACGGCTAGCGGGGGCCTACGAGCAGTACTTC. Its protein product is CAWSVRLAGAYEQYF.

This clone has only one observation. The chain couples TRBV28 to TRBJ2-5, with D perhaps TRBD2 (6 bases). The CDR3 is made up of 16 amino acids. Trimming left V 6 bases short and J 4 bases short, with 21 bases between. CDR1 MDHEN and CDR2 SYDVKM come from the germline V gene. As DNA, the CDR3 is TGTGCCAGCAGCCGTTTAGGGAGGCCATCTATAGAGACCCAGTACTTC. Its translation is CASSRLGRPSIETQYF. Full variable domain (missing parts from reference TRBV28 and TRBJ2-5): DVKVTQSSRYLVKRTGEKVFLECVQDMDHENMFWYRQDPGLGLRLIYFSYDVKMKEKGDIPEGYSVSREKKERFSLILESASTNQTSMYLCASSRLGRPSIETQYFGPGTRLLVL.

The rearrangement uses TRBV6-2 or TRBV6-3 and TRBJ2-5; D unclear. Germline V gene lookup returns CDR1 MNHEY and CDR2 SVGEGT. This CDR3 region has 12 residues. V was shortened by 6 bases and J by 5 bases, with 10 bases between the two germline ends. The DNA for the CDR3 is TGTGCCAGCAGCCCTCATCGGGAGACCCAGTACTTC. Protein product: CASSPHRETQYF.

The V and J genes are TRBV30 and TRBJ1-2; 9 positions agree with TRBD1. Germline CDR1 GTSNPN, CDR2 SVGIG (reference sequence). V lost 0 bases and J lost 4; bases outside the gene matches: 3. This CDR3 spans 14 amino acids. CDR3 in DNA: TGTGCCTGGAGTGTCCGGGACAGGGCCTATGGCTACACCTTC. Translating it yields CAWSVRDRAYGYTF.